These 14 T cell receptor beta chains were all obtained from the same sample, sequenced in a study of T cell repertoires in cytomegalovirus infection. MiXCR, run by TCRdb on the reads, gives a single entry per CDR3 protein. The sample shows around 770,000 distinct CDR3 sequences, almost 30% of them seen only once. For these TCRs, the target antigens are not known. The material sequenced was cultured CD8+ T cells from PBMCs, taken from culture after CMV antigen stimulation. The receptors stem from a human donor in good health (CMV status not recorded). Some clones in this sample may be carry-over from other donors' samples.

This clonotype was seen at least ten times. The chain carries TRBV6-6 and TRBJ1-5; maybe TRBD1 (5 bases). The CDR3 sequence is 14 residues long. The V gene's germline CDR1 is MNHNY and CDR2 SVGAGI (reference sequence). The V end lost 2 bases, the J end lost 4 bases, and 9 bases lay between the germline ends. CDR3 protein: CASSYGTENQPQHF. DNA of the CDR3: TGTGCCAGCAGTTACGGGACGGAAAATCAGCCCCAGCATTTT.

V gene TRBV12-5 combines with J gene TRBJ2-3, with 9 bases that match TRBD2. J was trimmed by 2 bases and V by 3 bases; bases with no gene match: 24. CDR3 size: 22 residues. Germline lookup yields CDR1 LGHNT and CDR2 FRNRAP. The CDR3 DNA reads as TGTGCTAGTGGTTTCTCCTTAGGGGAAGGAGCGGGGGGCCCCGAGGACACAGATACGCAGTATTTT. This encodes CASGFSLGEGAGGPEDTDTQYF.

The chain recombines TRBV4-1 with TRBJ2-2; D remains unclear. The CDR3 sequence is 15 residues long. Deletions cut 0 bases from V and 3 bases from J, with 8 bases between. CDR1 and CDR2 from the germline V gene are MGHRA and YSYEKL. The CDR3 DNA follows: TGCGCCAGCAGCCAAGACGCTGCGTACACCGGGGAGCTGTTTTTT. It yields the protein CASSQDAAYTGELFF.

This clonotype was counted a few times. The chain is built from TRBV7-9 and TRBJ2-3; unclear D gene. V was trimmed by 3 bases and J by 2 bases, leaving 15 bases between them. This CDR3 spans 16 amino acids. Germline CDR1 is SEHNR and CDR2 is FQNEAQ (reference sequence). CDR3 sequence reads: CASSFPPPALTDTQYF. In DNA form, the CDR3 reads TGTGCCAGCAGCTTCCCCCCTCCGGCGCTCACAGATACGCAGTATTTT.

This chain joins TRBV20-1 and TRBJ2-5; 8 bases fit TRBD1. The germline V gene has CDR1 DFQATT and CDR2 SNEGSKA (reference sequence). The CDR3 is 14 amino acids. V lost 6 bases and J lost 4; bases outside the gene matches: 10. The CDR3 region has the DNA TGCAGTGCGAAAGACAGGGGACTGGCAGAGACCCAGTACTTC. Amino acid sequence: CSAKDRGLAETQYF.

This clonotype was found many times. The CDR3 here is CASSQMGGTEAFF. Here the CDR3 DNA reads TGCGCCAGCAGCCAAATGGGGGGCACTGAAGCTTTCTTT. This sequence joins TRBV4-1 and TRBJ1-1; a weak D match, TRBD1 (5 bases). The CDR3 length is 13 residues. The V gene lost 2 bases and the J gene lost 4 bases, with 8 bases spanning the gap. Per germline, CDR1 MGHRA and CDR2 YSYEKL.

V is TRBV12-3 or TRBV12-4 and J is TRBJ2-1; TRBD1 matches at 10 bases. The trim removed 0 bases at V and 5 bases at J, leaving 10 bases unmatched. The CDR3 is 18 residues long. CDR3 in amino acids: CASSLATGGSLEDNEQFF. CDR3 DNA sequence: TGTGCCAGCAGTTTAGCGACAGGGGGCTCCCTGGAGGACAATGAGCAGTTCTTC.

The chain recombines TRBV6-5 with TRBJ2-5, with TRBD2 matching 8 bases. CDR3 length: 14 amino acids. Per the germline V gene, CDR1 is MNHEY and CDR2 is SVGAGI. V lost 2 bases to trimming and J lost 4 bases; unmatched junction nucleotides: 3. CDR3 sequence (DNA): TGTGCCAGCAGTTACGGGCTAGCGGGAGAGACCCAGTACTTC. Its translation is CASSYGLAGETQYF.

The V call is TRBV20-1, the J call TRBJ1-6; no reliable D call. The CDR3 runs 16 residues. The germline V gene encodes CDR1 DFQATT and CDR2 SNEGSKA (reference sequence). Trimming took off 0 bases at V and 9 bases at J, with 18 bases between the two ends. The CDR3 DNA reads TGCAGTGCTAGAGACCGGACGGTAGCCTTAACTTCACCCCTCCACTTT. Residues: CSARDRTVALTSPLHF.

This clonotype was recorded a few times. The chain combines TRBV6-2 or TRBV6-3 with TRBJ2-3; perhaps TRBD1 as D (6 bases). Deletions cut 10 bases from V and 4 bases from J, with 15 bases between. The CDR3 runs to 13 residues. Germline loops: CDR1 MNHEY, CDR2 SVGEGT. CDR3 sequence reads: CATIKGVADTQYF. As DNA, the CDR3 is TGTGCCACCATTAAGGGGGTTGCAGATACGCAGTATTTT.

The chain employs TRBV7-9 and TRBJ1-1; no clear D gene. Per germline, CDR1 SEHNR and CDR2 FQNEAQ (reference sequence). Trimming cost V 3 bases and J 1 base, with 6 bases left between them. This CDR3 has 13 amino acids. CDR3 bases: TGTGCCAGCAGCTTTTTTAGGAACACTGAAGCTTTCTTT. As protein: CASSFFRNTEAFF.

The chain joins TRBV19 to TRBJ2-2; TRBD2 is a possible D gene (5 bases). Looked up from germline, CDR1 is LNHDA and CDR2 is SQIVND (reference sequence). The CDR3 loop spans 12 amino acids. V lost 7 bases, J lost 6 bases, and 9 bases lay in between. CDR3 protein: CASIGSAGELFF. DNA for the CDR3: TGTGCCAGTATTGGGAGCGCCGGGGAGCTGTTTTTT.

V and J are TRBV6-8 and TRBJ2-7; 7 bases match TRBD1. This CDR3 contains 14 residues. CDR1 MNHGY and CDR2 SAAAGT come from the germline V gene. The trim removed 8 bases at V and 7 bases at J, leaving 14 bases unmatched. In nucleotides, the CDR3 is TGTGCCAGCGGCCCCGGGACAGCCCTGGGGGAGCAGTACTTC. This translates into CASGPGTALGEQYF.

The chain's CDR3 is CASSHPQGDEQFF. In DNA form, the CDR3 reads TGCGCCAGCAGCCACCCCCAGGGTGATGAGCAGTTCTTC. The J gene is TRBJ2-1, the V gene TRBV4-1, with TRBD1 as a possible D gene (5 bases). Germline V gives CDR1 MGHRA, CDR2 YSYEKL. Trimming removed 3 bases at V and 8 bases at J, with 11 bases between. CDR3 size: 13 residues.